The sequence of this T cell receptor beta chain was determined in a study of OX40 agonist ivuxolimab in advanced cancers. At the level of the study: All patients had ivuxolimab intravenously every 2 weeks at 0.01 to 10 mg/kg. Those treated in dose escalation had hepatocellular carcinoma, melanoma, renal cell cancer or head and neck cancer.

Method: immunoSEQ multiplex PCR; TCRdb's copy keeps in-frame clones and lacks some. The sample lists about 34,000 clones; 81% were seen once. The CDR3 spans 14 residues. Germline V gene data show CDR1 as LGHNA and CDR2 as YNFKEQ. Trimming cost V 5 bases and J 7 bases; bases outside gene matches: 8. The clonotype comes from an adult with an advanced solid tumor such as melanoma, head and neck, liver or kidney cancer. V gene TRBV4-2 combines with J gene TRBJ1-2; 9 nucleotides match TRBD1. The specimen was CD4+ or CD8+ T cells sorted from blood, collected in a trial of the OX40 agonist ivuxolimab. The CDR3 region is CASSSPGQGFGYTF. CDR3 nucleotides: TGTGCCAGCAGCTCACCGGGACAGGGTTTTGGCTACACCTTC.